This T cell receptor (beta chain) was identified during a study of T cell changes during pregnancy in multiple sclerosis. Clones were sequenced by immunoSEQ multiplex PCR, and TCRdb holds only the in-frame ones, with some missing. Among about 94,000 clones listed, approximately 94% were seen once. The source of this sequence is a female donor with multiple sclerosis, enrolled in a pregnancy study. The sequences come from peripheral blood, collected in the third trimester of pregnancy.

The CDR3 loop reads CASSIGQGAAEAFF. As DNA, the CDR3 is TGTGCCAGTAGTATAGGACAGGGGGCTGCTGAAGCTTTCTTT. The rearrangement uses TRBV19 and TRBJ1-1; TRBD1 aligns across 10 bases. This CDR3 comprises 14 residues. Per germline, CDR1 LNHDA and CDR2 SQIVND (reference sequence). The J segment lost 6 bases and the V segment lost 1 base, leaving 2 bases of the junction unmatched.